The entry below gives a single TCR beta chain sequence along with its context. This receptor's antigen is unknown. Its ends do not fully match the called genes, so a read error is possible. The data were taken from a study of CD8+CD57+ T cells in acquired aplastic anemia (dated by TCRdb to 2017 to 2018). Regarding the study in general: A mean of 3.2 ug of DNA, ranging from about 0.2 to 27.4 ug, was extracted from sorted CD4+ and CD8+ cells. CD8+CD57+ expansion was defined as a frequency above the mean frequency observed in healthy subjects. The study at large found these results: Approximately 31 CD8+ CDR3 sequences were found in both patients and controls but appeared to be highly expressed in patients and within the immunodominant clones of the patients. No significant difference in CD8+ Simpson's diversity was found between patients and healthy controls (P=0.060).

TCR beta VDJ combination and CDR3 sequence profiling used genomic DNA as the template. An Illumina HiSeq 2000 was the platform used for TCR repertoire sequencing. From the authors' description of their analysis: Repertoires were assessed using TRBV/TRBJ rearrangement plots, CDR3 size and DJ length profiles, and Simpson's diversity index. The most abundant DNA sequence in the deep sequencing data was taken as the immunodominant clone. CDR3 amino acid sequences were screened for sharing across subjects and compared with published repertoires and the VDJdb database. In-frame beta chains were kept once TCRdb had trimmed the public reads at Q25 with fastp and called clones with MiXCR. Rows with a matching CDR3 protein are joined into one entry that keeps the most common DNA and genes. It is TCRdb's table, rather than the study itself, that gives the V and J calls and clone size. This sample has under 250,000 distinct CDR3 sequences in its table, and about 44% of those were observed once. About 7.8% of the sample lies in the top ten.

CDR1 ENHRY and CDR2 SYGVKD were looked up in the germline V gene. Including the terminal cysteine and phenylalanine, the CDR3 comprises 18 residues. Only the CDR3 portion is preserved as DNA: 54 bases, with reading frame beginning at the first base. Patients chosen for sequencing had shown expansion of CD8+CD57+ cells by flow cytometry. Severe acquired aplastic anemia was diagnosed in all patients according to International Study of Aplastic Anemia and Agranulocytosis and Camitta criteria. At the time blood was sampled, none of the patients had received any therapy. In the study, sorted CD4+ and CD8+ blood T cells from patients with severe aplastic anemia and from healthy subjects underwent deep sequencing of TCR repertoires. Patients were enrolled under clinicaltrials.gov protocols 00001620, 01623167, 00001397, 00071045, 00081523 and 00961064 in the USA. Ficoll-Paque density gradient centrifugation was used to isolate peripheral blood mononuclear cells. Before DNA extraction, CD4+ and CD8+ T cells were sorted by FACS or by magnetic beads.

The TCR sequence derives from a human donor with aplastic anemia. The rearranged segments are TRBV10-3 and TRBJ2-7; TRBD2 might be the D gene, on 5 matching bases. What was sequenced was sorted CD4+, CD8+, or CD8+CD57+ T cells (not recorded which) from PBMCs. The nucleotide sequence is TGCGCCATCAGTGAGGGTCCGGCCGGTGCAGTCAGTTCCTACGAGCAGTACTTC. The translation is CAISEGPAGAVSSYEQYF.